The rows below give T cell receptor beta chains drawn from one sample of a study of beta chain features in type 1 diabetes. The assay was immunoSEQ multiplex PCR, and TCRdb's table has in-frame clones only and misses some. The data contain a few hundred thousand clones, approximately 11% of them singletons. Sequences were obtained from central memory CD4+ T cells from blood. The receptors come from a man in his late teens or twenties in good health. CDR3s include the opening cysteine and the closing phenylalanine or tryptophan. The order of the fields is J gene, V gene, CDR3 protein.

J: TRBJ2-2
V: TRBV25-1
CDR3: CASSDATFRDTGELFF

J: TRBJ1-1
V: TRBV7-8
CDR3: CASSLSRANTEAFF

J: TRBJ2-7
V: TRBV30
CDR3: CAWSEGHEQYF

J: TRBJ2-2
V: TRBV5-4
CDR3: CASSFGTSVVGELFF

J: TRBJ2-7
V: TRBV27
CDR3: CASRPLGERGSYEQYF

J: TRBJ1-1
V: TRBV30
CDR3: CAWRRQENTEAFF

J: TRBJ1-1
V: TRBV6-5
CDR3: CASRTKGQNTEAFF

J: TRBJ2-7
V: TRBV5-1
CDR3: CASSGSGIPYEQYF

J: TRBJ1-1
V: TRBV27
CDR3: CASSAEWGASPFF

J: TRBJ2-3
V: TRBV20-1
CDR3: CSAFEDTQYF

J: TRBJ2-7
V: TRBV5-6
CDR3: CASSPLDRNEQYF

J: TRBJ2-1
V: TRBV4-2
CDR3: CASSQASGSSYNEQFF

J: TRBJ2-5
V: TRBV18
CDR3: CASSPPTSLGGQETQYF

J: TRBJ2-5
V: TRBV18
CDR3: CASSPLAGGQETQYF

J: TRBJ1-2
V: TRBV28
CDR3: CASSLLAASGYTF

J: TRBJ2-5
V: TRBV18
CDR3: CASSPGVQETQYF

J: TRBJ2-3
V: TRBV2
CDR3: CASIMDLADTQYF

J: TRBJ1-5
V: TRBV11-1
CDR3: CASSLAGARGPPQHF

J: TRBJ2-1
V: TRBV19
CDR3: CASSILLATSGEQFF

J: TRBJ2-1
V: TRBV9
CDR3: CASSGRSNNEQFF

J: TRBJ2-1
V: TRBV27
CDR3: CASTRGFGSSGSSYNEQFF

J: TRBJ2-1
V: TRBV7-2
CDR3: CASSLEDGINEQFF

J: TRBJ2-1
V: TRBV29-1
CDR3: CSVEELRDSEQFF

J: TRBJ2-3
V: TRBV29-1
CDR3: CSVVQGSADTQYF

J: TRBJ2-3
V: TRBV4-3
CDR3: CASSQEATGGGTDTQYF

J: TRBJ2-7
V: TRBV6-5
CDR3: CASTFMDPDNEQYF

J: TRBJ2-1
V: TRBV27
CDR3: CASRPAGRDEQFF

J: TRBJ2-1
V: TRBV7-2
CDR3: CASSLGTTSPPGFF

J: TRBJ2-2
V: TRBV30
CDR3: CAWERGSNTGELFF

J: TRBJ2-5
V: TRBV18
CDR3: CASSPKSLQETQYF

J: TRBJ2-2
V: TRBV27
CDR3: CASSSRTSGNTGELFF

J: TRBJ1-2
V: TRBV7-2
CDR3: CASSLDPGGYGYTF

J: TRBJ1-3
V: TRBV28
CDR3: CASSSPGTRNTIYF

J: TRBJ2-5
V: TRBV30
CDR3: CAWCPTPRETQYF

J: TRBJ2-2
V: TRBV5-1
CDR3: CASSLVSDTGELFF

J: TRBJ2-3
V: TRBV9
CDR3: CASSRGAPRADTQYF

J: TRBJ2-1
V: TRBV27
CDR3: CASSSPGGPQFF